The clone carrying this T cell receptor beta chain has ten or more counts. CDR1 is SGHNT and CDR2 is YYREEE in the germline V gene (reference sequence). This CDR3 region has 16 residues. The V segment lost 0 bases and the J segment 6 bases; nucleotides outside the gene matches: 6. The time point is: patch test 3, about 24 weeks after DPC sensitization. Treatment denoted: therapeutic diphenylcyclopropenone sensitization with weekly scalp DPC. In every case, blood was obtained before the patch test was applied. Alopecia patients, 18 to 70 years old and DPC-suitable, served as donors. In TCRdb, the RACE reads were re-called with MiXCR into one record per CDR3 protein. The sample has 75,000 to 90,000 distinct CDR3 sequences, about 10% seen once. This sample is part of a study of human T cells and chemical hapten exposure. About the study: Upper-back patches of 0.01% DPC were read at 6 days.

This TCR was sampled from a woman between 50 and 59 years old with alopecia areata. Some clones in this sample may be carry-over from other donors' samples. The material sequenced was whole blood, taken in connection with sensitization to the hapten diphenylcyclopropenone (DPC). The rearrangement joins TRBV5-4 to TRBJ2-3, with TRBD2 matching over 11 bases. CDR3 sequence: CASSLGLAGREDTQYF. The CDR3, as DNA: TGTGCCAGCAGCTTGGGACTAGCGGGAAGGGAGGATACGCAGTATTTT.